The 24 T cell receptor beta chains below were found in one sample sequenced in a study of shared clonotypes between healthy human individuals (TCRdb year 2020). Libraries were built with the immunoSEQ multiplex PCR assay. TCRdb retrieved this table from immuneACCESS and kept in-frame rearrangements only. Not all clones are present; in checked studies, unresolved V genes account for under half, and no reason is known for the remainder. The sample table contains 200,000 to 250,000 clones; only one count was recorded for 65% to 70% of them. The biggest ten clones account for 11% of the sample. The sequenced sample was memory CD4+ T cells sorted from blood. What the cell subset or site label conveys for this sample: CD45RA-negative fraction. Source of these receptors: a man aged 25 to 45 in good health.

The chain links TRBV10-2 to TRBJ2-3; D is perhaps TRBD1 (5 bases). The germline CDR1 and CDR2 sequences are WSHSY and SAAADI. Trimming cost V 8 bases and J 2 bases, with 5 bases left between them. This CDR3 contains 11 residues. CDR3 loop: CASGHTDTQYF. Written as DNA, the CDR3 is TGCGCCAGCGGACACACAGATACGCAGTATTTT.

The chain combines TRBV19 with TRBJ1-1; no definite D call. V was pared by 7 bases and J by 2 bases, with 8 bases between. Germline-derived CDR1 and CDR2 are LNHDA and SQIVND (reference sequence). CDR3 length: 12 amino acids. The CDR3 loop reads CASTKSNTEAFF. For the CDR3, the DNA is TGTGCCAGTACTAAGAGTAACACTGAAGCTTTCTTT.

J is TRBJ2-3 and V is TRBV11-2; 7 bases fit TRBD1. The V gene's germline CDR1 is SGHAT and CDR2 FQNNGV. This CDR3 contains 14 residues. J was trimmed by 5 bases and V by 5 bases; bases with no gene match: 7. The CDR3: CASSDGTVLDTQYF. CDR3 bases: TGTGCCAGCAGCGACGGGACAGTATTAGATACGCAGTATTTT.

The chain recombines TRBV19 with TRBJ1-3, with no clear D. Trimming cost V 5 bases and J 4 bases, with 3 bases left between them. Germline V CDR1 and CDR2: LNHDA, SQIVND (reference sequence). This CDR3 has 11 residues. CDR3 sequence (DNA): TGTGCCAGTAGTGCCGGAAACACCATATATTTT. It is translated as CASSAGNTIYF.

This sequence joins TRBV5-5 and TRBJ2-6; 11 nucleotides line up with TRBD1. The CDR3 contains 19 residues. With 6 bases clipped from V and 0 bases from J, the junction kept 11 bases outside the gene matches. The V gene's germline CDR1 is SGHKS and CDR2 YYEKEE (reference sequence). The CDR3 DNA follows: TGTGCCAGCACCCCCTGGGACAGGGGGTTAAACTCTGGGGCCAACGTCCTGACTTTC. As protein: CASTPWDRGLNSGANVLTF.

This clone showed up just a few times. In DNA form, the CDR3 reads TGTGCCAGCAAATGGGGTTTAGTGAATGAGCAGTTCTTC. This codes for CASKWGLVNEQFF. The chain joins TRBV6-1 to TRBJ2-1; D not resolved. The CDR3 is made up of 13 amino acids. Germline assignment: CDR1 MNHNS and CDR2 SASEGT. The V and J ends lost 7 bases and 7 bases respectively, with 14 bases between them.

The CDR3 DNA sequence: TGTGCCAGCAGCGGCCTCTACAATGAGCAGTTCTTC. Its translation: CASSGLYNEQFF. V is TRBV28 and J is TRBJ2-1; D not resolved. Trimming shortened V by 6 bases and J by 3 bases, and 6 bases separated the two germline ends. The CDR3 loop spans 12 amino acids. Germline lookup yields CDR1 MDHEN and CDR2 SYDVKM.

This clone was found once. The rearrangement links TRBV5-1 to TRBJ2-1, with TRBD2 identical over 12 bases. Germline trimming cut 3 bases from V and 10 bases from J; bases unmatched to any gene: 8. Germline CDR1 reads SGHRS; CDR2 reads YFSETQ. The length of the CDR3 is 15 residues. CDR3 residues: CASSSGLAGGREQFF. In DNA, the CDR3 is TGCGCCAGCAGCTCGGGGCTAGCGGGAGGGAGGGAGCAGTTCTTC.

The V gene is TRBV7-2, the J gene TRBJ1-1; D gene ambiguous. The length of the CDR3 is 12 residues. Germline CDR1 and CDR2: SGHTA and FQGNSA. V lost 4 bases and J 0 bases, leaving 3 bases between the germline ends. The CDR3 spells CASSWLNTEAFF. CDR3 coding DNA: TGTGCCAGCAGCTGGCTGAACACTGAAGCTTTCTTT.

The rearrangement joins TRBV15 to TRBJ2-1; 8 positions agree with TRBD2. CDR1 LNHNV and CDR2 YYDKDF come from the germline V gene (reference sequence). J was trimmed by 6 bases and V by 0 bases; bases with no gene match: 4. CDR3 size: 15 residues. The CDR3 sequence: CATSRDYLAGNEQFF. The CDR3 DNA is TGTGCCACCAGCAGAGATTATCTAGCGGGCAATGAGCAGTTCTTC.

The chain combines TRBV11-2 with TRBJ2-3; D assignment may be TRBD1 or TRBD2 (6 bases each). The CDR3 sequence is 16 residues long. Germline loops: CDR1 SGHAT, CDR2 FQNNGV. Between the trimmed V and J ends, which lost 5 bases and 2 bases, there was a span of 17 bases. CDR3 region: CASSLGAGRFTDTQYF. The CDR3 DNA reads as TGTGCCAGCAGCCTGGGGGCGGGGAGATTCACAGATACGCAGTATTTT.

The chain links TRBV6-1 to TRBJ2-7; perhaps TRBD1 as D (5 bases). Trimming shortened V by 8 bases and J by 2 bases, and 19 bases separated the two germline ends. CDR3 length: 15 residues. Germline CDR1 MNHNS, CDR2 SASEGT. CDR3 region: CASLRQTGFAYEQYF. CDR3 bases: TGTGCCAGCTTAAGACAGACGGGTTTTGCCTACGAGCAGTACTTC.

The rearrangement joins TRBV28 to TRBJ2-7, with 7 bases that match TRBD1. Germline CDR1 and CDR2: MDHEN and SYDVKM. The CDR3 is made up of 15 amino acids. Trimming took 4 bases from V and 1 from J; bases not matched to a gene: 7. As DNA, the CDR3 is TGTGCCAGCAGTTACCGGGACAGAATTTCCTACGAGCAGTACTTC. This gives the protein CASSYRDRISYEQYF.

The rearrangement joins TRBV5-1 to TRBJ2-7; D may be TRBD1 or TRBD2 (5 bases each). Germline values: CDR1 SGHRS, CDR2 YFSETQ. Trimming shortened V by 0 bases and J by 4 bases, and 14 bases separated the two germline ends. The length of the CDR3 is 15 residues. The CDR3 spells CASSLESGTGYEQYF. The CDR3 nucleotides read TGCGCCAGCAGCTTGGAGTCAGGGACGGGATACGAGCAGTACTTC.

Comments on this clone: This clone may be a read error of a much larger clone one base away. The chain uses TRBV6-1 and TRBJ2-1, with 7 bases that match TRBD1. Germline V CDR1 and CDR2: MNHNS, SASEGT. Unmatched junction bases numbered 3, after V lost 6 bases and J lost 4 bases. CDR3 size: 13 residues. CDR3 sequence: CASRLTGYNEQFF. The CDR3 DNA reads as TGTGCCAGCAGACTGACAGGGTACAATGAGCAGTTCTTC.

The V and J genes are TRBV27 and TRBJ2-7; 8 positions agree with TRBD1. V lost 6 bases, J lost 0 bases, and 4 bases stayed unmatched. CDR3 length equals 14 residues. Germline CDR1 MNHEY, CDR2 SMNVEV (reference sequence). As DNA, the CDR3 is TGTGCCAGCAGATTACAGGGGGACTCCTACGAGCAGTACTTC. As protein: CASRLQGDSYEQYF.

The genes are TRBV10-1 and TRBJ2-7; D unresolved. Germline-derived CDR1 and CDR2 are WNHNN and SYGVQD (reference sequence). CDR3 length: 13 residues. Trimming removed 5 bases from V and 1 base from J, with 9 bases in between. The CDR3 region has the DNA TGCGCCAGCAGTCGGTCACTTTCCTACGAGCAGTACTTC. It yields the protein CASSRSLSYEQYF.

This clone showed up just once. Distinct nucleotide sequences in the sample also encode this CDR3. V and J are TRBV6-6 and TRBJ1-1; D call uncertain. CDR1 is MNHNY, CDR2 SVGAGI, per germline (reference sequence). The CDR3 spans 12 residues. Deletions cut 2 bases from V and 4 bases from J, with 5 bases between. The CDR3 region is CASSYLGTEAFF. In DNA form, the CDR3 reads TGTGCCAGCAGTTACCTGGGCACTGAAGCTTTCTTT.

The gene calls are TRBV11-2 and TRBJ2-1; D is uncertain. This CDR3 is 14 amino acids long. Trimming left V 6 bases short and J 8 bases short, with 17 bases between. Germline V CDR1 and CDR2: SGHAT, FQNNGV. CDR3: CASSSRLRRYEQFF. The CDR3 bases are TGTGCCAGCAGTTCCCGACTTAGAAGGTATGAGCAGTTCTTC.

The DNA of the CDR3 is TGTGCCAGCAGCCGAATCCGGGACAGGGGGCAAGATACGCAGTATTTT. Translated, it gives CASSRIRDRGQDTQYF. V gene TRBV21-1 combines with J gene TRBJ2-3; the D call in the table, TRBD1, was not verified against the DNA. TRBV21-1 counts as a pseudogene. The CDR3 is made up of 16 amino acids.

V and J are TRBV9 and TRBJ2-1; no clear D gene. The CDR3 contains 11 residues. Germline V gene data show CDR1 as SGDLS and CDR2 as YYNGEE. The ends were cut back, 0 bases at V and 9 bases at J, with 4 bases in the middle. CDR3 DNA sequence: TGTGCCAGCAGCGTAGCTGTTGAGCAGTTCTTC. It codes for CASSVAVEQFF.

The chain recombines TRBV13 with TRBJ2-2; D remains ambiguous. With 5 bases removed from V and 1 base from J, the gap between germline ends came to 5 bases. CDR1 is PRHDT and CDR2 is FYEKMQ in the germline V gene (reference sequence). The length of the CDR3 is 13 residues. CDR3: CASSRKNTGELFF. The CDR3, as DNA: TGTGCCAGCAGCCGCAAGAACACCGGGGAGCTGTTTTTT.

The chain joins TRBV19 to TRBJ1-5; TRBD1 matches 8 bases. The CDR3 totals 16 residues. V lost 6 bases to trimming and J lost 3 bases; unmatched junction nucleotides: 10. Germline V CDR1 and CDR2: LNHDA, SQIVND (reference sequence). CDR3 coding DNA: TGTGCCAGTAGCCGGGGTTACAGGGGGACCAATCAGCCCCAGCATTTT. It yields the protein CASSRGYRGTNQPQHF.

There are a few counts of this clone. In DNA, the CDR3 is TGTGCCACGCGGAGGGGACAGAACACTGAAGCTTTCTTT. This translates into CATRRGQNTEAFF. V gene TRBV11-2 combines with J gene TRBJ1-1, with a weak D call TRBD1 (6 bases). The CDR3 is 13 residues long. Trimming left V 10 bases short and J 1 base short, with 13 bases between. In germline, CDR1 is SGHAT, CDR2 FQNNGV. Filled out from reference TRBV11-2 and TRBJ1-1, the complete variable domain reads EAGVAQSPRYKIIEKRQSVAFWCNPISGHATLYWYQQILGQGPKLLIQFQNNGVVDDSQLPKDRFSAERLKGVDSTLKIQPAKLEDSAVYLCATRRGQNTEAFFGQGTRLTVV.